These 16 T cell receptor beta chains originate from one sample sequenced in a study of T cell responses to AZD1222 COVID-19 vaccine. Sequenced by immunoSEQ multiplex PCR; TCRdb stores in-frame clones only, minus some. The sample carries 90,000 or so clones, roughly 90% recorded once. This material consisted of peripheral blood, taken 28 days after the second AZD1222 dose. The receptors derive from an adult who received the AZD1222 COVID-19 vaccine.

The chain's CDR3 is CASNTNVGVGAFF. The CDR3 DNA reads TGTGCCAGCAACACGAACGTAGGTGTCGGAGCTTTCTTT. The chain is built from TRBV6-5 and TRBJ1-1; D gene ambiguous. V was clipped by 7 bases and J by 10 bases, with 19 bases between them. The CDR3 loop spans 13 amino acids. Germline CDR1 MNHEY, CDR2 SVGAGI.

The V call is TRBV4-2, the J call TRBJ2-6, with TRBD1 as a possible D gene (6 bases). The germline V gene has CDR1 LGHNA and CDR2 YNFKEQ. V was shortened by 1 base and J by 0 bases, with 10 bases between the two germline ends. This CDR3 is built from 17 residues. Here the CDR3 DNA reads TGTGCCAGCAGCCAAGCCGACAGGCTCTCTGGGGCCAACGTCCTGACTTTC. Amino acids: CASSQADRLSGANVLTF.

V usage is TRBV7-9 and J usage is TRBJ2-3, with 8 bases identical to TRBD2. The V and J ends lost 0 bases and 2 bases, in that order; junction bases with no gene match: 4. Looked up from germline, CDR1 is SEHNR and CDR2 is FQNEAQ (reference sequence). This CDR3 region has 16 residues. The CDR3 here is CASSLAIAGSTDTQYF. DNA for the CDR3: TGTGCCAGCAGCTTAGCCATAGCGGGGTCCACAGATACGCAGTATTTT.

This clone has only a few counts. This chain links TRBV30 with TRBJ2-3; TRBD1 agrees at 8 bases. The CDR3 is made up of 16 amino acids. CDR1 and CDR2 (germline): GTSNPN, SVGIG (reference sequence). The J segment lost 5 bases and the V segment lost 1 base, leaving 11 bases of the junction unmatched. The DNA for the CDR3 is TGTGCCTGGAGTGGTGCCCCAGGGGGCAGGGGAGATACGCAGTATTTT. It codes for CAWSGAPGGRGDTQYF.

This chain links TRBV30 with TRBJ1-5; perhaps TRBD1 as D (6 bases). The CDR3 length is 15 residues. Germline V lookup: CDR1 GTSNPN, CDR2 SVGIG (reference sequence). The V end was cut by 0 bases, the J end by 6 bases, with 15 bases between. CDR3 sequence (DNA): TGTGCCTGGAGTGTCTTGCAGGGGCCAGGTCAGCCCCAGCATTTT. It encodes CAWSVLQGPGQPQHF. The whole variable domain, remainder taken from reference TRBV30 and TRBJ1-5, is SQTIHQWPATLVQPVGSPLSLECTVEGTSNPNLYWYRQAAGRGLQLLFYSVGIGQISSEVPQNLSASRPQDRQFILSSKKLLLSDSGFYLCAWSVLQGPGQPQHFGDGTRLSIL.

J is TRBJ1-6 and V is TRBV7-8; D is uncertain. The CDR3 has 15 amino acids. Trimming took 1 base from V and 6 from J, leaving 10 bases between them. Germline V lookup: CDR1 SGHVS, CDR2 FQNEAQ. The CDR3 coding sequence is TGTGCCAGCAGCTTAGAGGGCGCGGGTAATTCACCCCTCCACTTT. Protein: CASSLEGAGNSPLHF.

The rearrangement uses TRBV4-1 and TRBJ2-7, with D perhaps given as TRBD1 or TRBD2 (6 bases each). Between the trimmed V and J ends, which lost 0 bases and 6 bases, there was a span of 9 bases. Germline V lookup: CDR1 MGHRA, CDR2 YSYEKL. This CDR3 region has 13 residues. CDR3 sequence reads: CASSQEWGAEQYF. CDR3 DNA sequence: TGCGCCAGCAGCCAAGAGTGGGGGGCCGAGCAGTACTTC.

The rearrangement joins TRBV5-1 to TRBJ1-2; TRBD1 matches at 7 bases. CDR1 and CDR2 (germline): SGHRS, YFSETQ. The CDR3 contains 13 residues. Trimming cost V 4 bases and J 4 bases; bases outside gene matches: 4. In DNA form, the CDR3 reads TGCGCCAGCAGCGGGGGACAGACCTATGGCTACACCTTC. Translation: CASSGGQTYGYTF.

The rearrangement links TRBV6-5 to TRBJ1-1, with TRBD1 as a possible D gene (5 bases). V lost 0 bases to trimming and J lost 5 bases, with 13 bases between them. This CDR3 has 15 amino acids. Germline V gene sequence: CDR1 MNHEY, CDR2 SVGAGI. The CDR3, as DNA: TGTGCCAGCAGTTACTCGAAAGCAGGGCATACTGAAGCTTTCTTT. Translation: CASSYSKAGHTEAFF.

This clone appeared a single time. V gene TRBV5-4 combines with J gene TRBJ1-2; 7 bases align to TRBD1. From germline, CDR1 is SGHNT and CDR2 YYREEE (reference sequence). Germline trimming cut 5 bases from V and 8 bases from J; bases unmatched to any gene: 12. CDR3 size: 14 residues. DNA of the CDR3: TGTGCCAGCAGGGCCCGCGACAGGGAGAAGGGCTACACCTTC. Encoded protein: CASRARDREKGYTF.

V is TRBV19 and J is TRBJ2-7; TRBD2 matches 11 bases. CDR1 and CDR2 from the germline V gene are LNHDA and SQIVND (reference sequence). Losses at the gene ends were 9 bases for V and 2 bases for J; bases not matched to a gene: 9. CDR3 length: 15 residues. CDR3 sequence: CARWKLAGEPYEQYF. CDR3 bases: TGTGCCAGATGGAAACTAGCGGGGGAACCCTACGAGCAGTACTTC.

The V gene is TRBV19, the J gene TRBJ1-1; a possible D gene is TRBD1 (6 bases). There are 15 residues in the CDR3. Between the trimmed V and J ends, which lost 3 bases and 0 bases, there was a span of 11 bases. Germline assignment: CDR1 LNHDA and CDR2 SQIVND (reference sequence). In DNA, the CDR3 is TGTGCCAGTAGTATTCGGACAGACATGAACACTGAAGCTTTCTTT. Translating gives CASSIRTDMNTEAFF.

The CDR3 DNA reads TGTGCCAGCAGCTCATTTCATTACAGTGCCTCTGGAAACACCATATATTTT. Translated, it gives CASSSFHYSASGNTIYF. The chain has TRBV3-1 (or the pseudogene TRBV3-2) and TRBJ1-3, with unresolved D. The CDR3 has 17 residues. Trimming took 5 bases from V and 0 from J, leaving 17 bases between them. CDR1 is LGHDT and CDR2 is YNNKEL in the germline V gene (reference sequence).

The rearrangement uses TRBV11-3 and TRBJ1-6; D unclear. Germline V CDR1 and CDR2: SGHNT, YENEEA. CDR3 size: 16 residues. Trimming shortened V by 0 bases and J by 3 bases, and 9 bases separated the two germline ends. CDR3 region: CASSLDRGLYNSPLHF. The CDR3 DNA is TGTGCCAGCAGCTTAGATCGAGGACTCTATAATTCACCCCTCCACTTT.

The V gene is TRBV7-3, the J gene TRBJ1-6; 7 bases are shared with TRBD1. CDR1 and CDR2 from the germline V gene are SGHTA and FQGTGA. Germline trimming cut 7 bases from V and 7 bases from J; bases unmatched to any gene: 10. The CDR3 extends over 15 amino acids. CDR3 in amino acids: CASKTAGGANSPLHF. The CDR3 bases are TGTGCCAGCAAGACCGCAGGGGGGGCGAATTCACCCCTCCACTTT.

The chain recombines TRBV29-1 with TRBJ2-1, with D possibly matching TRBD2 (5 bases). V was cut by 7 bases and J by 3 bases, with 10 bases left in between. Germline loops: CDR1 SQVTM, CDR2 ANQGSEA. This CDR3 is 12 amino acids long. DNA for the CDR3: TGCAGCGGTGGCGGGTTCTACAATGAGCAGTTCTTC. Its translation: CSGGGFYNEQFF.